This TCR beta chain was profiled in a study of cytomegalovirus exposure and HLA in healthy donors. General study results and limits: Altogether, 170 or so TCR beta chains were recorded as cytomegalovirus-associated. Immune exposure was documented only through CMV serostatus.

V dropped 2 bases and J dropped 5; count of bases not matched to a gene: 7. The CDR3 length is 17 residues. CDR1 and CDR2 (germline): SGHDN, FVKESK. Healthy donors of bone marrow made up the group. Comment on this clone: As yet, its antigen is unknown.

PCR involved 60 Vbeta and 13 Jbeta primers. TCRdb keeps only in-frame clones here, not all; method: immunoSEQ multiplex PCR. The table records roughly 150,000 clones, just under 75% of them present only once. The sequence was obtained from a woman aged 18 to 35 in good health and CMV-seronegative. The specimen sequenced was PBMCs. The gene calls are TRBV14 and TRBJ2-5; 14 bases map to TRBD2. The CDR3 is CASSQSRLAGGLETQYF. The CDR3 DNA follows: TGTGCCAGCAGCCAATCCCGACTAGCGGGAGGGTTGGAGACCCAGTACTTC.